One and the same sample provided the 23 T cell receptor beta chains below, sequenced in a study of beta chain features in type 1 diabetes. Study findings and constraints: Patients with Type 1 diabetes showed moderately but significantly shorter TCRB CDR3s in all four CD4+ subsets.

As every portion of the isolated RNA was reverse transcribed, the sequencing read expressed TCRB transcripts. The protocol was immunoSEQ multiplex PCR, while the TCRdb copy is restricted to in-frame clones and leaves out a portion. Of hundreds of thousands of clones in the sample, 10% to 15% were seen once. Antigens for these TCRs are unknown. The sequenced material came from naive CD4+ T cells from blood. Every receptor here comes from a man younger than 30 with type 1 diabetes.

This clone was detected only a few times. The V gene is TRBV6-5, the J gene TRBJ2-1; D gene ambiguous. Trimming left V 5 bases short and J 9 bases short, with 14 bases between. The CDR3 has 13 residues. In germline, CDR1 is MNHEY, CDR2 SVGAGI. The CDR3 reads CASSELQDVEQFF. The CDR3 DNA reads as TGTGCCAGCAGTGAACTCCAGGATGTTGAGCAGTTCTTC.

The sample holds a few counts of this clone. V usage is TRBV30 and J usage is TRBJ2-4, with D maybe TRBD2 (5 bases). Per germline, CDR1 GTSNPN and CDR2 SVGIG (reference sequence). This CDR3 comprises 15 residues. Trimming took off 4 bases at V and 3 bases at J, with 16 bases between the two ends. CDR3 nucleotides: TGTGCCTGGACCCGGACCGTCCGGGACAAAAACATTCAGTACTTC. Translated: CAWTRTVRDKNIQYF. The variable domain in full, completed from reference TRBV30 and TRBJ2-4, reads SQTIHQWPATLVQPVGSPLSLECTVEGTSNPNLYWYRQAAGRGLQLLFYSVGIGQISSEVPQNLSASRPQDRQFILSSKKLLLSDSGFYLCAWTRTVRDKNIQYFGAGTRLSVL.

The genes are TRBV30 and TRBJ1-1; maybe TRBD1 (5 bases). The CDR3 contains 14 residues. Trimming took off 2 bases at V and 1 base at J, with 11 bases between the two ends. Germline V CDR1 and CDR2: GTSNPN, SVGIG (reference sequence). CDR3: CAWSFLGANTEAFF. CDR3 in DNA: TGTGCCTGGAGTTTCCTCGGGGCGAACACTGAAGCTTTCTTT.

This chain joins TRBV5-1 and TRBJ1-5; D is ambiguous. The germline V gene encodes CDR1 SGHRS and CDR2 YFSETQ. The CDR3 spans 14 residues. Trimming stripped 4 bases from V and 7 bases from J, with 15 bases between. CDR3: CASSPGGSLQPQHF. Here the CDR3 DNA reads TGCGCCAGCAGCCCGGGAGGGTCCCTCCAGCCCCAGCATTTT.

This rearrangement joins TRBV29-1 to TRBJ1-2; 7 bases agree with TRBD1. V was clipped by 7 bases and J by 0 bases; unmatched bases: 14. CDR3 size: 16 residues. Germline V gives CDR1 SQVTM, CDR2 ANQGSEA. The CDR3 nucleotides read TGCAGCGACCTTTCCGGGACAGATAAAGCTAACTATGGCTACACCTTC. It codes for CSDLSGTDKANYGYTF.

The rearrangement uses TRBV29-1 and TRBJ2-6, with D perhaps matching TRBD2 (6 bases). Germline V gene lookup returns CDR1 SQVTM and CDR2 ANQGSEA. The CDR3 sequence is 16 residues long. Trimming took off 2 bases at V and 0 bases at J, with 11 bases between the two ends. The CDR3 nucleotides are TGCAGCGTTGAATTGCGGGGAAGCTCTGGGGCCAACGTCCTGACTTTC. Translating gives CSVELRGSSGANVLTF.

The rearrangement uses TRBV6-5 and TRBJ1-1; D is undetermined. The CDR3 runs 12 residues. Germline V gene sequence: CDR1 MNHEY, CDR2 SVGAGI. Trimming cost V 4 bases and J 4 bases, with 7 bases left between them. CDR3 nucleotide sequence: TGTGCCAGCAGTTCCTGGGGCACTGAAGCTTTCTTT. Translating it yields CASSSWGTEAFF.

As regards this clone: A read error may account for a junction end that differs from germline. The CDR3: CASSYGTTAGANVLTF. The CDR3 DNA reads as TGTGCCAGCAGTTACGGGACCACCGCTGGGGCCAACGTCCTGACTTTC. The J gene is TRBJ2-6, the V gene TRBV10-3; either TRBD1 or TRBD2 may supply D (5 bases each). This CDR3 is 16 amino acids long. Germline CDR1 is ENHRY and CDR2 is SYGVKD.

V is TRBV5-1 and J is TRBJ2-7; D gene unclear. From germline, CDR1 is SGHRS and CDR2 YFSETQ. V lost 3 bases to trimming and J lost 6 bases, with 10 bases between them. CDR3 length equals 12 residues. DNA of the CDR3: TGCGCCAGCAGCTATGACGGCTTCGAGCAGTACTTC. Translated, it gives CASSYDGFEQYF.

This clone has only a few counts. The chain links TRBV7-9 to TRBJ2-5, with D possibly matching TRBD1 (6 bases). Germline lookup yields CDR1 SEHNR and CDR2 FQNEAQ (reference sequence). CDR3 size: 14 residues. Trimming removed 5 bases at V and 5 bases at J, with 15 bases between. The CDR3: CASSTLQGQETQYF. CDR3 sequence (DNA): TGTGCCAGCAGCACGCTACAGGGTCAGGAGACCCAGTACTTC.

Of note for this clone: This sample also contains other DNA sequences that code for the same CDR3. The V call is TRBV14, the J call TRBJ2-3; no clear D. CDR1 and CDR2 (germline): SGHDN, FVKESK. There are 11 residues in the CDR3. The V gene lost 3 bases and the J gene lost 3 bases, with 1 base spanning the gap. CDR3 protein: CASSHTDTQYF. Here the CDR3 DNA reads TGTGCCAGCAGCCATACAGATACGCAGTATTTT.

This chain joins TRBV6-4 and TRBJ1-6, with 7 bases aligning to TRBD1. This CDR3 region has 12 residues. CDR1 and CDR2 (germline): MRHNA, SNTAGT. The J segment lost 10 bases and the V segment lost 6 bases, leaving 3 bases of the junction unmatched. CDR3 DNA sequence: TGTGCCAGCAGGCAGGGGGTATCACCCCTCCACTTT. Its translation is CASRQGVSPLHF.

This clone was seen more than once but under ten times. The J gene is TRBJ1-4, the V gene TRBV30; 8 positions match TRBD1. J gave up 8 bases and V 8 bases, and 10 bases lay outside the gene matches. CDR1 and CDR2 from the germline V gene are GTSNPN and SVGIG (reference sequence). The CDR3 has 13 amino acids. CDR3 bases: TGTGCCGGTGATCAGGGGGCCGGGGAAAAACTGTTTTTT. This encodes CAGDQGAGEKLFF.

A few counts support this clone. V is TRBV6-5 and J is TRBJ2-1; perhaps TRBD1 as D (5 bases). The V end lost 6 bases, the J end lost 1 base, and 13 bases lay between the germline ends. The CDR3 is 15 amino acids. Germline V gene lookup returns CDR1 MNHEY and CDR2 SVGAGI. CDR3 nucleotides: TGTGCCAGCAGCCTCGACAGCCTTTCCTACAATGAGCAGTTCTTC. It specifies CASSLDSLSYNEQFF.

The chain carries TRBV18 and TRBJ2-7; the match to TRBD1 covers 8 bases. Per germline, CDR1 KGHSH and CDR2 LQKENI. Trimming removed 3 bases from V and 6 bases from J; junction bases left unmatched: 4. CDR3 length: 13 residues. In DNA form, the CDR3 reads TGTGCCAGCTCACCGGAACAGGGGGGCGAGCAGTACTTC. Translating it yields CASSPEQGGEQYF.

The CDR3 nucleotides read TGTGCCAGCAGCCGGGACAGGGCCAACTATGGCTACACCTTC. Translation: CASSRDRANYGYTF. V usage is TRBV2 and J usage is TRBJ1-2; 9 bases match TRBD1. Per germline, CDR1 SNHLY and CDR2 FYNNEI. The CDR3 spans 14 residues. With V trimmed by 6 bases and J by 2 bases, 4 bases remained unmatched.

The rearrangement links TRBV27 to TRBJ2-5, with D perhaps matching TRBD1 (5 bases). The germline gives CDR1 MNHEY, CDR2 SMNVEV (reference sequence). This CDR3 has 15 residues. V was shortened by 2 bases and J by 5 bases, with 15 bases between the two germline ends. The CDR3 is CASSLSFGAPETQYF. CDR3 bases: TGTGCCAGCAGTTTAAGTTTTGGGGCCCCGGAGACCCAGTACTTC.

The gene calls are TRBV28 and TRBJ1-1, with 8 bases fitting TRBD1. The CDR3 length is 13 residues. Germline V gene data show CDR1 as MDHEN and CDR2 as SYDVKM. Germline trimming cut 9 bases from V and 4 bases from J; bases unmatched to any gene: 7. CDR3 DNA sequence: TGTGCCAGTACTCAGGGGGCGCCCACTGAAGCTTTCTTT. Amino acids: CASTQGAPTEAFF.

This clone appeared a few times. The CDR3 spells CASSLGRQATSQETQYF. The DNA for the CDR3 is TGCGCCAGCAGCTTGGGAAGGCAGGCCACCTCTCAAGAGACCCAGTACTTC. The chain recombines TRBV5-1 with TRBJ2-5; D gene ambiguous. The CDR3 totals 17 residues. The V gene's germline CDR1 is SGHRS and CDR2 YFSETQ. V lost 0 bases to trimming and J lost 2 bases, with 17 bases between them.

This clone has more than one count but fewer than ten. This chain links TRBV28 with TRBJ2-7; 8 bases line up with TRBD2. V trimming: 4 bases; J trimming: 6 bases; junction bases outside the gene matches: 8. The V gene's germline CDR1 is MDHEN and CDR2 SYDVKM. This CDR3 is built from 14 residues. CDR3 residues: CASSSTPGTSEQYF. CDR3 in DNA: TGTGCCAGCAGTTCAACACCCGGGACTAGCGAGCAGTACTTC.

The V and J genes are TRBV28 and TRBJ1-2, with 9 bases fitting TRBD1. CDR3 length: 14 residues. Trimming took 4 bases from V and 5 from J; bases not matched to a gene: 5. Germline CDR1 MDHEN, CDR2 SYDVKM. CDR3 coding DNA: TGTGCCAGCAGTTGGACAGGGGAAGATTATGGCTACACCTTC. Translated: CASSWTGEDYGYTF.

The sample holds a few counts of this clone. This rearrangement joins TRBV10-3 to TRBJ2-7; D could derive from TRBD1 or TRBD2 (7 bases each). Trimming pared 11 bases from V and 2 bases from J, leaving 19 bases between. The V gene's germline CDR1 is ENHRY and CDR2 SYGVKD. CDR3 length equals 14 residues. CDR3 sequence (DNA): TGTGCCGCTTGGAGCGGGACAGACACCTACGAGCAGTACTTC. Translating it yields CAAWSGTDTYEQYF.

The gene calls are TRBV7-8 and TRBJ2-2, with a weak D call TRBD2 (6 bases). CDR3 length: 15 residues. The ends were cut back, 4 bases at V and 5 bases at J, with 14 bases in the middle. The germline V gene encodes CDR1 SGHVS and CDR2 FQNEAQ. In DNA, the CDR3 is TGTGCCAGCAGCTCACTGGGACTGACGACCGGGGAGCTGTTTTTT. Amino acid sequence: CASSSLGLTTGELFF. The full variable domain, its missing parts supplied by reference TRBV7-8 and TRBJ2-2, is GAGVSQSPRYKVAKRGQDVALRCDPISGHVSLFWYQQALGQGPEFLTYFQNEAQLDKSGLPSDRFFAERPEGSVSTLKIQRTQQEDSAVYLCASSSLGLTTGELFFGEGSRLTVL.